This T cell receptor (beta chain) was retrieved from a study of blood T cell repertoires in COVID-19. As for the study in general: From the United States, Italy and Spain came samples of acute and convalescent COVID-19.

In the authors' workflow: The assay estimated nucleated cells by amplifying reference gene primers. Generated by immunoSEQ multiplex PCR, the TCRdb table keeps only in-frame clones and is missing some. The V and J calls and the clone size are those of that table, but D and trimming were determined from the DNA. The sample lists fewer than 250,000 clones; around four fifths were seen once. Per the germline V gene, CDR1 is KGHSH and CDR2 is LQKENI. The V and J ends lost 1 base and 0 bases, in that order; junction bases with no gene match: 6. The CDR3 consists of 17 residues. The clonotype comes from a woman in her seventies with acute or convalescent COVID-19. Sequenced input: peripheral blood. The chain uses TRBV18 and TRBJ1-3; 7 bases are shared with TRBD1. CDR3 residues: CASSPQTGTLSGNTIYF. The CDR3, as DNA: TGTGCCAGCTCACCACAGACAGGGACCCTCTCTGGAAACACCATATATTTT.